One and the same sample provided the 21 T cell receptor beta chains below, sequenced in a study of shared clonotypes between healthy human individuals. TCRdb keeps only in-frame clones here, not all; method: immunoSEQ multiplex PCR. The table lists 2,500,000 or so clones, under 95% of them singletons, with about 0.39% in the top ten. Material: naive CD4+ T cells from PBMCs. Subset described: CD45RA+ positively selected. These receptors were obtained from a man aged 18 to 30 in good health. Some clones in this sample may be carry-over from other donors' samples.

V and J are TRBV19 and TRBJ1-2, with D maybe TRBD1 (6 bases). Trimming cost V 6 bases and J 6 bases, with 26 bases left between them. Per the germline V gene, CDR1 is LNHDA and CDR2 is SQIVND (reference sequence). The CDR3 loop spans 17 amino acids. The CDR3 DNA sequence: TGTGCCAGTAGATTAACAGGGTCCGATGGAACGAGAGATGGCTACACCTTC. Translation gives CASRLTGSDGTRDGYTF.

The chain links TRBV5-1 to TRBJ1-3; D unclear. CDR3 length equals 17 residues. Germline loops: CDR1 SGHRS, CDR2 YFSETQ. Trimming took off 3 bases at V and 1 base at J, with 17 bases between the two ends. For the CDR3, the DNA is TGCGCCAGCAGCTCCCTCGGGTGGACCCCATCTGGAAACACCATATATTTT. It translates to CASSSLGWTPSGNTIYF.

In its sample, this clone was seen once. The chain recombines TRBV29-1 with TRBJ1-1; no clear D gene. Trimming took 5 bases from V and 7 from J, leaving 14 bases between them. Germline V gives CDR1 SQVTM, CDR2 ANQGSEA. The CDR3 is made up of 12 amino acids. The CDR3 DNA is TGCAGCGTTAGCCGGGTGGACGTTGAAGCTTTCTTT. Its translation is CSVSRVDVEAFF.

The chain is built from TRBV28 and TRBJ2-2; D is ambiguous. CDR3 size: 11 residues. Germline V gene sequence: CDR1 MDHEN, CDR2 SYDVKM. Trimming pared 2 bases from V and 9 bases from J, leaving 4 bases between. The CDR3 spells CASSLLRELFF. In DNA, the CDR3 is TGTGCCAGCAGTTTACTCCGGGAGCTGTTTTTT.

The chain joins TRBV15 to TRBJ2-7; D is unclear. CDR1 is LNHNV, CDR2 YYDKDF, per germline (reference sequence). Trimming pared 0 bases from V and 3 bases from J, leaving 12 bases between. The CDR3 consists of 15 residues. The chain's CDR3 is CATSRDQAVNYEQYF. For the CDR3, the DNA is TGTGCCACCAGCAGAGATCAGGCGGTCAACTACGAGCAGTACTTC.

This chain links TRBV6-5 with TRBJ2-2; maybe TRBD2 (6 bases). Germline V gives CDR1 MNHEY, CDR2 SVGAGI. Trimming stripped 2 bases from V and 7 bases from J, with 8 bases between. CDR3 size: 13 residues. The CDR3 here is CASSYPRGGELFF. The CDR3 DNA is TGTGCCAGCAGTTACCCGCGGGGCGGGGAGCTGTTTTTT.

This clone was recorded only once. The genes are TRBV6-1 and TRBJ1-2, with D possibly matching TRBD1 (5 bases). The germline CDR1 and CDR2 sequences are MNHNS and SASEGT. The CDR3 has 12 residues. Trimming shortened V by 6 bases and J by 6 bases, and 11 bases separated the two germline ends. CDR3 sequence (DNA): TGTGCCAGCAGCCTCTTGGGGGATGGCTACACCTTC. Translation: CASSLLGDGYTF.

J is TRBJ2-7 and V is TRBV14, with 9 bases aligning to TRBD2. The V and J ends lost 3 bases and 1 base, in that order; junction bases with no gene match: 4. This CDR3 has 15 residues. Germline values: CDR1 SGHDN, CDR2 FVKESK. CDR3 nucleotides: TGTGCCAGCAGCCATCCTAGCGGGGCTTCCTACGAGCAGTACTTC. It encodes CASSHPSGASYEQYF.

The chain combines TRBV2 with TRBJ2-1; 11 bases line up with TRBD2. The CDR3 covers 15 residues. V lost 6 bases to trimming and J lost 5 bases; unmatched junction nucleotides: 6. Germline CDR1 reads SNHLY; CDR2 reads FYNNEI. Here the CDR3 reads CASRAGTSGNNEQFF. For the CDR3, the DNA is TGTGCCAGCAGAGCCGGGACTAGCGGAAACAATGAGCAGTTCTTC.

The chain links TRBV10-3 to TRBJ1-5; no definite D call. Germline CDR1 reads ENHRY; CDR2 reads SYGVKD. V was clipped by 5 bases and J by 5 bases, with 10 bases between them. CDR3 size: 13 residues. Here the CDR3 reads CAISSRNYQPQHF. CDR3 DNA: TGTGCCATCAGTTCCAGGAACTATCAGCCCCAGCATTTT.

The chain carries TRBV9 and TRBJ2-1; the D gene is possibly TRBD2 (6 bases). CDR3 length: 15 residues. The V gene lost 4 bases and the J gene lost 1 base, with 12 bases spanning the gap. The germline V gene encodes CDR1 SGDLS and CDR2 YYNGEE. CDR3 nucleotides: TGTGCCAGCAGCTCTTCAGCGGGTTCCTACAATGAGCAGTTCTTC. It translates to CASSSSAGSYNEQFF.

V gene TRBV6-1 combines with J gene TRBJ2-1; no reliable D call. Trimming left V 6 bases short and J 1 base short, with 7 bases between. From germline, CDR1 is MNHNS and CDR2 SASEGT. CDR3 length: 13 residues. The CDR3 loop is CASRKRSYNEQFF. The DNA for the CDR3 is TGTGCCAGCAGAAAACGATCCTACAATGAGCAGTTCTTC.

This chain joins TRBV7-2 and TRBJ1-1; no clear D. Germline loops: CDR1 SGHTA, CDR2 FQGNSA. Deletions cut 7 bases from V and 2 bases from J, with 14 bases between. The CDR3 spans 14 residues. For the CDR3, the DNA is TGTGCCAGCACGCAAAATACGGGTAACACTGAAGCTTTCTTT. This translates into CASTQNTGNTEAFF. Full variable domain (remainder filled in from reference TRBV7-2 and TRBJ1-1): GAGVSQSPSNKVTEKGKDVELRCDPISGHTALYWYRQSLGQGLEFLIYFQGNSAPDKSGLPSDRFSAERTGGSVSTLTIQRTQQEDSAVYLCASTQNTGNTEAFFGQGTRLTVV.

This sequence joins TRBV19 and TRBJ2-1, with 9 bases matching TRBD1. V shed 5 bases and J 7 bases; nucleotides not matched to a gene: 9. The germline V gene has CDR1 LNHDA and CDR2 SQIVND (reference sequence). This CDR3 comprises 15 residues. The CDR3 here is CASSAGRDRANEQFF. As DNA, the CDR3 is TGTGCCAGTAGTGCGGGCCGGGACAGGGCAAATGAGCAGTTCTTC.

The chain carries TRBV6-5 and TRBJ2-2; D is possibly TRBD2 (6 bases). Per germline, CDR1 MNHEY and CDR2 SVGAGI. The V end was cut by 2 bases, the J end by 4 bases, with 11 bases between. There are 15 residues in the CDR3. CDR3 nucleotides: TGTGCCAGCAGTTACAGGGACTCCTTCACCGGGGAGCTGTTTTTT. It codes for CASSYRDSFTGELFF.

To note about this clone: Other DNA sequences in the sample encode the same CDR3. The V gene is TRBV7-2, the J gene TRBJ2-2, with D possibly TRBD1 on 6 matching bases. The CDR3 extends over 13 amino acids. Germline V CDR1 and CDR2: SGHTA, FQGNSA. Trimming took off 4 bases at V and 5 bases at J, with 8 bases between the two ends. The CDR3 DNA reads TGTGCCAGCAGCTCACAGGGAACCGGGGAGCTGTTTTTT. Translation: CASSSQGTGELFF. Looking up the rest from reference TRBV7-2 and TRBJ2-2 gives the full variable domain: GAGVSQSPSNKVTEKGKDVELRCDPISGHTALYWYRQSLGQGLEFLIYFQGNSAPDKSGLPSDRFSAERTGGSVSTLTIQRTQQEDSAVYLCASSSQGTGELFFGEGSRLTVL.

This chain uses TRBV6-5 with TRBJ2-3; TRBD1 matches 7 bases. The J segment lost 5 bases and the V segment lost 2 bases, leaving 4 bases of the junction unmatched. Germline V CDR1 and CDR2: MNHEY, SVGAGI. This CDR3 spans 14 amino acids. The DNA for the CDR3 is TGTGCCAGCAGTTACGAGGGGGCGCGAGATACGCAGTATTTT. Protein product: CASSYEGARDTQYF.

The chain recombines TRBV9 with TRBJ2-7; 9 nucleotides align to TRBD2. The CDR3 is 14 residues long. The germline V gene encodes CDR1 SGDLS and CDR2 YYNGEE. V trimming: 3 bases; J trimming: 2 bases; junction bases outside the gene matches: 3. This CDR3 is CASSGGGGAYEQYF. CDR3 coding DNA: TGTGCCAGCAGCGGCGGGGGGGGAGCCTACGAGCAGTACTTC.

This chain uses TRBV5-1 with TRBJ1-1; no clear D gene. The CDR3 extends over 13 amino acids. V lost 0 bases and J 5 bases, leaving 8 bases between the germline ends. CDR1 and CDR2 from the germline V gene are SGHRS and YFSETQ. CDR3 protein: CASSLALRTEAFF. The CDR3 region has the DNA TGCGCCAGCAGCTTGGCTTTGCGGACTGAAGCTTTCTTT.

The chain couples TRBV28 to TRBJ1-2; the match to TRBD1 covers 7 bases. Trimming removed 3 bases from V and 7 bases from J; junction bases left unmatched: 14. The CDR3 loop spans 16 amino acids. Germline V gene lookup returns CDR1 MDHEN and CDR2 SYDVKM. CDR3: CASSFRQGGRLGGYTF. The CDR3 DNA sequence: TGTGCCAGCAGTTTCCGTCAGGGGGGACGGCTAGGTGGCTACACCTTC.

J is TRBJ1-2 and V is TRBV27, with TRBD1 matching over 9 bases. This CDR3 has 18 residues. The V gene's germline CDR1 is MNHEY and CDR2 SMNVEV (reference sequence). V gave up 6 bases and J gave up 3 bases; unmatched junction bases: 17. As DNA, the CDR3 is TGTGCCAGCAGCCCGGTCCGGGACAGGGTAACAAAAGACTATGGCTACACCTTC. It encodes CASSPVRDRVTKDYGYTF.